Listed below are T cell receptor beta chains from one sample, sequenced in a study of CD8 T cells in ankylosing spondylitis. TCRdb fed the 5' RACE reads into MiXCR, producing one record per CDR3 protein. The top ten hold nearly 7% of the sample, which has a few hundred thousand distinct CDR3 sequences, roughly 13% seen once. The sample comprised blood, either unsorted or a sorted T cell fraction (not recorded which). These receptors were collected from a male donor with ankylosing spondylitis. The CDR3 runs from the conserved cysteine through the conserved F or W. The D gene is left open where the match is weak. Expanded clones are given a class, and other clones once, few, many or no size at all.

>.|few|TRBV5-1|TRBJ1-3
TGCGCCAGCAGCCCGGACAGTTCTGGAAACACCATATATTTT
CASSPDSSGNTIYF
>.|few|TRBV6-2/TRBV6-3|TRBJ2-3
TGTGCCAGCAGGACAGGGAGGCCGGCAGATACGCAGTATTTT
CASRTGRPADTQYF
>.|many|TRBV20-1|TRBJ2-1
TGCAGTGCCGGGGCGTACAATGAGCAGTTCTTC
CSAGAYNEQFF
>.|many|TRBV6-1|TRBJ1-3
TGTGCCAGCAGTCCCCGGGCTCTCTCTGGAAACACCATATATTTT
CASSPRALSGNTIYF
>.|.|TRBV4-2|TRBJ2-1
TGTGCCAGCAGCCAGAAACCCGGGACATTAAACAATGAGCAGTTCTTC
CASSQKPGTLNNEQFF
>.|.|TRBV20-1|TRBJ1-6
TGCAGTGCTAGTTGGACGAGCTCCTATAATTCACCCCTCCACTTT
CSASWTSSYNSPLHF
>TRBD2|.|TRBV2|TRBJ2-5
TGTGCCAGCAGGGAGAGACTAGCGGGAGTCTCCGGAGAGACCCAGTACTTC
CASRERLAGVSGETQYF
>.|.|TRBV5-6|TRBJ2-2
TGTGCCAGCAGCCCCTTGGGCTCCATCGGGATCGGGGAGCTGTTTTTT
CASSPLGSIGIGELFF
>.|many|TRBV5-1|TRBJ2-2
TGCGCCAGCAGCTACCAGGGCCGGAACACCGGGGAGCTGTTTTTT
CASSYQGRNTGELFF
>.|.|TRBV9|TRBJ1-6
TGTGCCAGCAGCGAATCCTATAATTCACCCCTCCACTTT
CASSESYNSPLHF